These 5 T cell receptor beta chains share one sample of origin, sequenced in a study of blood T cell repertoires in COVID-19. Profiled with immunoSEQ multiplex PCR; TCRdb holds only in-frame clones, not every one. The data show 250,000 or so clones, with approximately 81% seen just once and under 7% held by the top ten. Sequenced: PBMCs or T cells enriched from blood (not recorded which). The receptors come from a woman aged 50 to 65 who had been exposed to COVID-19.

This chain links TRBV6-5 with TRBJ1-6; 8 bases map to TRBD1. V gave up 7 bases and J gave up 7 bases; unmatched junction bases: 9. The CDR3 runs 15 residues. Germline loops: CDR1 MNHEY, CDR2 SVGAGI. CDR3 residues: CASTLRTGQNSPLHF. The CDR3, as DNA: TGTGCCAGCACCTTACGGACAGGGCAAAATTCACCCCTCCACTTT.

The chain couples TRBV5-6 to TRBJ1-5; D is uncertain. CDR1 is SGHDT, CDR2 YYEEEE, per germline. V lost 1 base, J lost 1 base, and 12 bases lay in between. The CDR3 is made up of 16 amino acids. CDR3 coding DNA: TGTGCCAGCAGCTTGAGTCTGCCGGGGAGCAATCAGCCCCAGCATTTT. This gives the protein CASSLSLPGSNQPQHF.

In its sample, this clone was seen a few times. The V and J genes are TRBV7-2 and TRBJ1-1; 7 positions agree with TRBD1. J was trimmed by 4 bases and V by 5 bases; bases with no gene match: 10. The germline V gene has CDR1 SGHTA and CDR2 FQGNSA. The CDR3 runs 15 residues. In nucleotides, the CDR3 is TGTGCCAGCAGCGACCGACAGGGTGGGAGCACTGAAGCTTTCTTT. Translating it yields CASSDRQGGSTEAFF.

The chain carries TRBV29-1 and TRBJ1-2, with TRBD1 as a possible D gene (6 bases). With 2 bases removed from V and 2 bases from J, the gap between germline ends came to 9 bases. Germline CDR1 and CDR2: SQVTM and ANQGSEA. The CDR3 consists of 13 residues. The CDR3 loop reads CSVETGRNYGYTF. CDR3 nucleotide sequence: TGCAGCGTTGAAACAGGGCGAAACTATGGCTACACCTTC.

The chain links TRBV27 to TRBJ1-1; D unclear. The germline gives CDR1 MNHEY, CDR2 SMNVEV (reference sequence). This CDR3 is 14 amino acids long. V was cut by 0 bases and J by 1 base, with 6 bases left in between. The CDR3 is CASSLSFQNTEAFF. CDR3 nucleotide sequence: TGTGCCAGCAGTTTATCGTTCCAGAACACTGAAGCTTTCTTT.